This T cell receptor beta chain emerged from a study of regulatory T cells in long-lasting Graves disease. Study context: For a period under 3 months, newly diagnosed Graves' patients had taken antithyroid drugs.

Library construction for TCR beta used iRepertoire HTBI primers and Arm-PCR of CDR3 regions. TCRdb independently ran MiXCR on the multiplex PCR reads; one entry per CDR3 protein. The data show 300,000 to 400,000 distinct CDR3 sequences, 15% to 20% seen once. The germline V gene has CDR1 SGHDN and CDR2 FVKESK. This CDR3 spans 15 amino acids. V lost 4 bases to trimming and J lost 3 bases, with 12 bases between them. Time point denoted: newly diagnosed GD, antithyroid drugs for less than 3 months. With RNA extracted from PBMCs as input, the TCR library was made. The chain joins TRBV14 to TRBJ2-2; weak D call: TRBD1 (6 bases). This clonotype was obtained from a female donor with Graves disease. The sequencing used peripheral blood mononuclear cells (PBMCs), collected at new diagnosis, from a patient treated with antithyroid drugs. In DNA form, the CDR3 reads TGTGCCAGCAGCCTTACAGGGCTTGACACCGGGGAGCTGTTTTTT. As protein: CASSLTGLDTGELFF.